These T cell receptor beta chains were read from a single sample in a study of vaccination effects on CD4 cells after COVID-19. The method was immunoSEQ multiplex PCR; TCRdb's version includes in-frame clones alone and lacks a portion of them. There are around 70,000 clones in the sample; around 77% occur only once, and around 2% lies in the top ten. No cognate antigen is known for these TCRs. Source: CD4+ T cells from PBMCs cultured without peptide, taken before COVID-19 vaccination. The receptors shown here come from a human donor who received a COVID-19 vaccine. The CDR3 runs from the conserved cysteine through the conserved F or W. Fields, in order: J gene, D gene, clone size, V gene, CDR3 protein, CDR3 DNA. The D gene is left open where the match is weak. Not all rows give a size; the values are once, few, many and, for expanded clones, a class.

>TRBJ2-5|.|.|TRBV6-6
CASSYQETQYF
TGTGCCAGCAGTTATCAAGAGACCCAGTACTTC
>TRBJ2-2|.|.|TRBV2
CASSGVGTTGELFF
TGTGCCAGCAGTGGGGTCGGTACCACCGGGGAGCTGTTTTTT
>TRBJ1-1|.|.|TRBV5-8
CATNEELAEAFF
TGTGCCACCAACGAGGAACTCGCGGAAGCTTTCTTT
>TRBJ2-3|TRBD1|.|TRBV5-1
CASSVKPGQGANTQYF
TGCGCCAGCAGCGTAAAGCCGGGACAGGGGGCAAATACGCAGTATTTT
>TRBJ1-1|.|.|TRBV9
CASSVKSGTEAFF
TGTGCCAGCAGCGTCAAGAGTGGGACTGAAGCTTTCTTT
>TRBJ2-5|.|once|TRBV7-2
CASRASTGNQETQYF
TGTGCCAGCAGGGCGAGTACGGGGAACCAAGAGACCCAGTACTTC
>TRBJ1-3|.|.|TRBV19
CASSMGGPNSGNTIYF
TGTGCCAGTAGTATGGGCGGGCCAAACTCTGGAAACACCATATATTTT
>TRBJ2-5|.|.|TRBV5-1
CASSRTDQETQYF
TGCGCCAGCAGCAGGACAGACCAAGAGACCCAGTACTTC
>TRBJ1-6|.|.|TRBV12-5
CASGPDNSPLHF
TGTGCTAGTGGTCCCGATAATTCACCCCTCCACTTT
>TRBJ2-3|TRBD2|.|TRBV11-2
CASSERGTSGGAYTQYF
TGTGCCAGCAGCGAAAGGGGGACTAGCGGGGGGGCATATACGCAGTATTTT
>TRBJ1-1|TRBD1|.|TRBV30
CAWSVTGGFQEGNTEAFF
TGTGCCTGGAGTGTAACAGGGGGTTTCCAAGAAGGGAACACTGAAGCTTTCTTT
>TRBJ2-1|.|.|TRBV6-5
CASSYSYEGDNEQFF
TGTGCCAGCAGTTACTCGTACGAGGGGGACAATGAGCAGTTCTTC
>TRBJ1-1|.|.|TRBV2
CASIKDVNTEAFF
TGTGCCAGCATAAAGGACGTGAACACTGAAGCTTTCTTT
>TRBJ1-3|.|.|TRBV3-1/TRBV3-2
CASSPADSGNTIYF
TGTGCCAGCAGCCCAGCCGACTCTGGAAACACCATATATTTT
>TRBJ2-3|.|.|TRBV28
CASSHRGKGFTDTQYF
TGTGCCAGCAGTCACCGGGGAAAAGGGTTCACAGATACGCAGTATTTT
>TRBJ2-3|TRBD2|.|TRBV9
CASSFPRTSGGITDTQYF
TGTGCCAGCAGCTTTCCTCGGACTAGCGGGGGGATCACAGATACGCAGTATTTT
>TRBJ1-1|.|few|TRBV27
CASSLEVGDLVAFF
TGTGCCAGCAGTTTAGAGGTTGGGGATCTAGTAGCTTTCTTT
>TRBJ1-6|.|few|TRBV7-3
CASSSPRRSSYNSPLHF
TGTGCCAGCAGCTCGCCGAGACGGAGCTCCTATAATTCACCCCTCCACTTT
>TRBJ1-4|.|.|TRBV10-1
CASSDQLPEEKLFF
TGCGCCAGCAGTGATCAATTGCCGGAGGAAAAACTGTTTTTT
>TRBJ2-5|.|.|TRBV7-3
CASSPERGIETQYF
TGTGCCAGCAGCCCTGAGCGAGGGATAGAGACCCAGTACTTC
>TRBJ1-5|.|.|TRBV5-5
CASSLEISNQPQHF
TGTGCCAGCAGCTTGGAAATTAGCAATCAGCCCCAGCATTTT
>TRBJ2-3|.|once|TRBV18
CASSPNNMFPGDTQYF
TGTGCCAGCTCACCTAACAACATGTTCCCGGGGGATACGCAGTATTTT
>TRBJ1-1|.|.|TRBV2
CASSERNTEAFF
TGTGCCAGCAGTGAAAGGAACACTGAAGCTTTCTTT
>TRBJ1-5|.|once|TRBV5-6
CASSLSPISNQPQHF
TGTGCCAGCAGCTTGTCCCCAATCTCCAATCAGCCCCAGCATTTT
>TRBJ1-5|.|.|TRBV5-1
CASSLEGQSNQPQHF
TGCGCCAGCAGCTTGGAGGGACAAAGCAATCAGCCCCAGCATTTT
>TRBJ2-4|.|.|TRBV2
CASSDGNAKNIQYF
TGTGCCAGCAGTGACGGGAATGCCAAAAACATTCAGTACTTC
>TRBJ1-1|.|.|TRBV7-9
CASSLAGTNTEAFF
TGTGCCAGCAGCTTAGCGGGGACGAACACTGAAGCTTTCTTT
>TRBJ2-2|TRBD1|.|TRBV5-1
CASSKGTGFTGELFF
TGCGCCAGCAGCAAAGGGACAGGGTTCACCGGGGAGCTGTTTTTT